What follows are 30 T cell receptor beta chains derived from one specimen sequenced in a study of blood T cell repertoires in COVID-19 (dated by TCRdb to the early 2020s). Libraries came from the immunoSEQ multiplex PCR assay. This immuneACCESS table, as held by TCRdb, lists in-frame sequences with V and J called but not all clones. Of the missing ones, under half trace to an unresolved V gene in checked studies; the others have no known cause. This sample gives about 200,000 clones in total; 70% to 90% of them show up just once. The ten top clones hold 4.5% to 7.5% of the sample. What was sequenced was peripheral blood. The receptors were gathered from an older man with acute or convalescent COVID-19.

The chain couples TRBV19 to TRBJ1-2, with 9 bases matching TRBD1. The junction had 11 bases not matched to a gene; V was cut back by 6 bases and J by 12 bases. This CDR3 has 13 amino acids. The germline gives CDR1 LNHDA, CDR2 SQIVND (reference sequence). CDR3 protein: CASRITGQGPHTF. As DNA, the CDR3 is TGTGCCAGTAGAATAACGGGACAGGGCCCTCACACCTTC.

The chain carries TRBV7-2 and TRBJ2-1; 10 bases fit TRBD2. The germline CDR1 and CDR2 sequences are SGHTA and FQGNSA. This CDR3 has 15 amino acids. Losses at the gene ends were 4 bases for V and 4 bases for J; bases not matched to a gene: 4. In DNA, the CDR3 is TGTGCCAGCAGCTCTTGGACTAGCGGATACAATGAGCAGTTCTTC. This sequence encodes CASSSWTSGYNEQFF.

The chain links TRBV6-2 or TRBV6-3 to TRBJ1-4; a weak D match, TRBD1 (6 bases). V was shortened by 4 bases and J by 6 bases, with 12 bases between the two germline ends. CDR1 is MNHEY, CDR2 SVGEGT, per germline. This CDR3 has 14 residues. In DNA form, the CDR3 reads TGTGCCAGCAGTTTGGGGGGGGCTTATGAAAAACTGTTTTTT. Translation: CASSLGGAYEKLFF.

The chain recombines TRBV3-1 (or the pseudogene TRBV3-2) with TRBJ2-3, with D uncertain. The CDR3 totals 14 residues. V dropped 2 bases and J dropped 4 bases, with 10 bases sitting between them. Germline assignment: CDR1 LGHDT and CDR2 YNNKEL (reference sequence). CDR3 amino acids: CASSQTRSPDTQYF. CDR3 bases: TGTGCCAGCAGCCAAACGAGAAGTCCAGATACGCAGTATTTT.

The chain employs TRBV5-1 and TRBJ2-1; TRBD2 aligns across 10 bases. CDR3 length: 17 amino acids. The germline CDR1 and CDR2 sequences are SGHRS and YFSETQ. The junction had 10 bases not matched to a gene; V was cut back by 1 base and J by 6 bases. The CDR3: CASSLRLAGASSNEQFF. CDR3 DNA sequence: TGCGCCAGCAGCTTGCGCCTAGCGGGAGCCTCCAGCAATGAGCAGTTCTTC. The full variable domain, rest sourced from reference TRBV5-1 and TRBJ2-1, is KAGVTQTPRYLIKTRGQQVTLSCSPISGHRSVSWYQQTPGQGLQFLFEYFSETQRNKGNFPGRFSGRQFSNSRSEMNVSTLELGDSALYLCASSLRLAGASSNEQFFGPGTRLTVL.

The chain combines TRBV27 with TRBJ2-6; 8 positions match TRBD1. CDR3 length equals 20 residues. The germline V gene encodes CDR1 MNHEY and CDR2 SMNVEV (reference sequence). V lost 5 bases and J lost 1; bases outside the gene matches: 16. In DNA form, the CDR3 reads TGTGCCAGCAGTGCCTATGTGCTCCGGGACAGGAGGTCTGGGGCCAACGTCCTGACTTTC. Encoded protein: CASSAYVLRDRRSGANVLTF.

The CDR3 loop reads CASSLAEGQGNYGYTF. DNA for the CDR3: TGTGCCAGCAGCTTAGCGGAGGGACAGGGTAACTATGGCTACACCTTC. The chain uses TRBV7-9 and TRBJ1-2; the match to TRBD1 covers 9 bases. The germline V gene encodes CDR1 SEHNR and CDR2 FQNEAQ (reference sequence). The CDR3 runs to 16 residues. The ends lost 0 bases at V and 1 base at J; junction bases unmatched: 3. Full variable domain (outside the CDR3, taken from reference TRBV7-9 and TRBJ1-2): DTGVSQNPRHKITKRGQNVTFRCDPISEHNRLYWYRQTLGQGPEFLTYFQNEAQLEKSRLLSDRFSAERPKGSFSTLEIQRTEQGDSAMYLCASSLAEGQGNYGYTFGSGTRLTVV.

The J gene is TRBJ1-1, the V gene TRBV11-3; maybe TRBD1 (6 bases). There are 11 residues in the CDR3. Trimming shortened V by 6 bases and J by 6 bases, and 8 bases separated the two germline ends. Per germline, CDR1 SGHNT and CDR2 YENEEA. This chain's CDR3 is CASRHRAEAFF. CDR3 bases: TGTGCCAGCAGACACAGGGCTGAAGCTTTCTTT. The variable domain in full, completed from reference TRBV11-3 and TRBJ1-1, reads EAGVVQSPRYKIIEKKQPVAFWCNPISGHNTLYWYLQNLGQGPELLIRYENEEAVDDSQLPKDRFSAERLKGVDSTLKIQPAELGDSAVYLCASRHRAEAFFGQGTRLTVV.

In DNA form, the CDR3 reads TGTGCCAGCAGCGGGACTAGCGGGGGATACGAGCAGTACTTC. Its protein product is CASSGTSGGYEQYF. The chain uses TRBV25-1 and TRBJ2-7; 14 bases match TRBD2. The CDR3 sequence is 14 residues long. V was clipped by 6 bases and J by 4 bases; unmatched bases: 2. Germline V gene sequence: CDR1 MGHDK, CDR2 SYGVNS.

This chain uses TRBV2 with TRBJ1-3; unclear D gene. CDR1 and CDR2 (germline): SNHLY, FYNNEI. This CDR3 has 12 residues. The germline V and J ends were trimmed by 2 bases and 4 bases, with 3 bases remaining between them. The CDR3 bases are TGTGCCAGCAGTGAACAGGGAAACACCATATATTTT. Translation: CASSEQGNTIYF. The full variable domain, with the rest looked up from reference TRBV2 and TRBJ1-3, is EPEVTQTPSHQVTQMGQEVILRCVPISNHLYFYWYRQILGQKVEFLVSFYNNEISEKSEIFDDQFSVERPDGSNFTLKIRSTKLEDSAMYFCASSEQGNTIYFGEGSWLTVV.

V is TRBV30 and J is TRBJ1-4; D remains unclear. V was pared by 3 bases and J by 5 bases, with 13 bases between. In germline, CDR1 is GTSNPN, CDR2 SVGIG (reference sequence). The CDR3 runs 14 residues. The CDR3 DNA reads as TGTGCCTGGAGGCCGATACTAGCCAATGAAAAACTGTTTTTT. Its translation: CAWRPILANEKLFF.

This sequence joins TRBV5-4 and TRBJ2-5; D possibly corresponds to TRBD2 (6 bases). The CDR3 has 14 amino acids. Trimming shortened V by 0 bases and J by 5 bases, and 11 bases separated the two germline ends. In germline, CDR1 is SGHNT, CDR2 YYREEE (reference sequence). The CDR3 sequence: CASSLGLDGETQYF. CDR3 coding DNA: TGTGCCAGCAGCTTGGGACTAGACGGCGAGACCCAGTACTTC. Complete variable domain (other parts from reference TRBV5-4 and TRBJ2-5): ETGVTQSPTHLIKTRGQQVTLRCSSQSGHNTVSWYQQALGQGPQFIFQYYREEENGRGNFPPRFSGLQFPNYSSELNVNALELDDSALYLCASSLGLDGETQYFGPGTRLLVL.

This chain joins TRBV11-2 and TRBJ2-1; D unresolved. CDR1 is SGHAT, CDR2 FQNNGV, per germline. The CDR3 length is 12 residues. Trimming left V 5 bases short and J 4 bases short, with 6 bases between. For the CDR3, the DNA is TGTGCCAGCAGCACAAGTTACAATGAGCAGTTCTTC. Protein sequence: CASSTSYNEQFF.

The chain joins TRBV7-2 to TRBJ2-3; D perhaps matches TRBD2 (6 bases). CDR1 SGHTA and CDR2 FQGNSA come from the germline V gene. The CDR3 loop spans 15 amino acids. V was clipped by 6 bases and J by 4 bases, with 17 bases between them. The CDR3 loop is CASREGSYGSDTQYF. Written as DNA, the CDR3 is TGTGCCAGCAGGGAGGGTAGTTATGGCTCAGATACGCAGTATTTT.

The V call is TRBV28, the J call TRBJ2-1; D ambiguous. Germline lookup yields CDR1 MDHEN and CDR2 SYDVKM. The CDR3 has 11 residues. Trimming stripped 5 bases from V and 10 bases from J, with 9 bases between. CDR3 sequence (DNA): TGTGCCAGCAGTCTCTCCCGGGAGCAGTTCTTC. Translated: CASSLSREQFF. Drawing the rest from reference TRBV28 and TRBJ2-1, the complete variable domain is DVKVTQSSRYLVKRTGEKVFLECVQDMDHENMFWYRQDPGLGLRLIYFSYDVKMKEKGDIPEGYSVSREKKERFSLILESASTNQTSMYLCASSLSREQFFGPGTRLTVL.

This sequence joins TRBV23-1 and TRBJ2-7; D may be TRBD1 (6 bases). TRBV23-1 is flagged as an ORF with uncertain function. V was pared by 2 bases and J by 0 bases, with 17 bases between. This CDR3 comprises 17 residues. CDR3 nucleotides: TGCGCCAGCAGTCAAAAACGCAGGGGTGTTAGCTCCTACGAGCAGTACGTC. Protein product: CASSQKRRGVSSYEQYV.

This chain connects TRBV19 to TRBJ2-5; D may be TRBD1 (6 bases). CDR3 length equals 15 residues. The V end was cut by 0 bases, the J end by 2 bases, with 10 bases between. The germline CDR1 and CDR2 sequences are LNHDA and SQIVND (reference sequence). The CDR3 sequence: CASSIDPGVQETQYF. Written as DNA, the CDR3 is TGTGCCAGTAGTATAGATCCAGGGGTTCAAGAGACCCAGTACTTC.

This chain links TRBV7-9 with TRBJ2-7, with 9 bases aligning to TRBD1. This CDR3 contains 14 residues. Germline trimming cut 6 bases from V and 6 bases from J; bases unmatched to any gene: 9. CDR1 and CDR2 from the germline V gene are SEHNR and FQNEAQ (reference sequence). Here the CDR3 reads CASRSGQGYSEQYF. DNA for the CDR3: TGTGCCAGCAGATCGGGACAGGGTTACTCCGAGCAGTACTTC.

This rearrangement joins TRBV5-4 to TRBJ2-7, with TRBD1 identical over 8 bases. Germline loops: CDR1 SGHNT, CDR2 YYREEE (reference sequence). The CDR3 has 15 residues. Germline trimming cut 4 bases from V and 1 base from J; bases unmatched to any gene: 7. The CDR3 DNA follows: TGTGCCAGCAGCCTTGGACAGGGATCTTCCTACGAGCAGTACGTC. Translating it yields CASSLGQGSSYEQYV.

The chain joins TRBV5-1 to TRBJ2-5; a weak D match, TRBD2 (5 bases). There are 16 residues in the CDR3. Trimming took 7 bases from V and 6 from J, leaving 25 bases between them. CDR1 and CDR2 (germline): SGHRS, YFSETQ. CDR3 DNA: TGCGCCAGCGCAAAGTGGGGTACAACTAGTCTGAAGACCCAGTACTTC. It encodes CASAKWGTTSLKTQYF.

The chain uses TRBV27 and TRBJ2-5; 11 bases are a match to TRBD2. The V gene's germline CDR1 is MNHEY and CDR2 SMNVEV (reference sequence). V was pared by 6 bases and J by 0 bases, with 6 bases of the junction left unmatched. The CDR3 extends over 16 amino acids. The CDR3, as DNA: TGTGCCAGCAGACGAAAACTAGCGGGAGACCAAGAGACCCAGTACTTC. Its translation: CASRRKLAGDQETQYF.

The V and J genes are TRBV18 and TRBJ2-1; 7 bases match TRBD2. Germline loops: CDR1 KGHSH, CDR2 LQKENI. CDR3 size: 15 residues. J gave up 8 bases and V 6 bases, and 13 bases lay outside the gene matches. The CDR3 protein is CASSSFGLGSDEQFF. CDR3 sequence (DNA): TGTGCCAGCTCCTCCTTCGGACTAGGTTCCGATGAGCAGTTCTTC.

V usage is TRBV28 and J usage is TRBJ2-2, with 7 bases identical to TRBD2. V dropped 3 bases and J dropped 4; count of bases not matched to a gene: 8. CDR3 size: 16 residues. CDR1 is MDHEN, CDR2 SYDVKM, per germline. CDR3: CASSLAASGATGELFF. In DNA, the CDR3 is TGTGCCAGCAGTTTGGCTGCTAGCGGAGCCACCGGGGAGCTGTTTTTT.

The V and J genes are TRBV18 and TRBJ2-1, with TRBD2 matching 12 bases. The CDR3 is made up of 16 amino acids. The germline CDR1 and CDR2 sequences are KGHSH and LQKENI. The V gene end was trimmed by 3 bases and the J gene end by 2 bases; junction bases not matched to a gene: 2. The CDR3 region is CASSPGLAGTYNEQFF. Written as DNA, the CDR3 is TGTGCCAGCTCACCCGGACTAGCGGGAACCTACAATGAGCAGTTCTTC.

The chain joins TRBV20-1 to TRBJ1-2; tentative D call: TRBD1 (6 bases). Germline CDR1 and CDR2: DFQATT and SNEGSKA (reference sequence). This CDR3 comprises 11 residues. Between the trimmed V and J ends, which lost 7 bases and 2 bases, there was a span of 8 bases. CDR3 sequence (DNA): TGCAGTGTAACAGGGAACTATGGCTACACCTTC. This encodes CSVTGNYGYTF.

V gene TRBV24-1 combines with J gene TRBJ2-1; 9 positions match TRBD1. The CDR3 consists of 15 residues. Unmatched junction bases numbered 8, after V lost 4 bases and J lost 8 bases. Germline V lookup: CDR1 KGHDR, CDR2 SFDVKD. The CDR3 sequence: CATSERTGAGDEQFF. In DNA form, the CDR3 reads TGTGCCACCAGTGAACGGACAGGGGCAGGGGATGAGCAGTTCTTC.

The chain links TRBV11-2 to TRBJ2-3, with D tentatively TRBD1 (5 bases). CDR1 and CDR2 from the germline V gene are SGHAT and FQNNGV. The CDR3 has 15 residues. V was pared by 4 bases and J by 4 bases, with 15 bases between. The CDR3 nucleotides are TGTGCCAGCAGCTGGGTGGGGCTAGGGGCAGATACGCAGTATTTT. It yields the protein CASSWVGLGADTQYF. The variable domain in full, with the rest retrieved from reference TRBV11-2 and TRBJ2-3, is EAGVAQSPRYKIIEKRQSVAFWCNPISGHATLYWYQQILGQGPKLLIQFQNNGVVDDSQLPKDRFSAERLKGVDSTLKIQPAKLEDSAVYLCASSWVGLGADTQYFGPGTRLTVL.

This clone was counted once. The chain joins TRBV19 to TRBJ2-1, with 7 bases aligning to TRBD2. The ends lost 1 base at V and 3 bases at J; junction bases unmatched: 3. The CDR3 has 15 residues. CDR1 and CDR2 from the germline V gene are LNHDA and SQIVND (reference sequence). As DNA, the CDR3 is TGTGCCAGTAGTATAGGGGAGGGGTACTACAATGAGCAGTTCTTC. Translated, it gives CASSIGEGYYNEQFF.

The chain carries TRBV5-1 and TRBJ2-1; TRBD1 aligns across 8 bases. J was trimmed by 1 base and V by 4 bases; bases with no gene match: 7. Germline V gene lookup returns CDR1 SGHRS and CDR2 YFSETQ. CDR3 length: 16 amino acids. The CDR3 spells CASSTGQGGSYNEQFF. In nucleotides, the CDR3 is TGCGCCAGCAGCACCGGACAGGGTGGTTCCTACAATGAGCAGTTCTTC. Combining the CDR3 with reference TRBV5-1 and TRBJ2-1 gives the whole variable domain KAGVTQTPRYLIKTRGQQVTLSCSPISGHRSVSWYQQTPGQGLQFLFEYFSETQRNKGNFPGRFSGRQFSNSRSEMNVSTLELGDSALYLCASSTGQGGSYNEQFFGPGTRLTVL.

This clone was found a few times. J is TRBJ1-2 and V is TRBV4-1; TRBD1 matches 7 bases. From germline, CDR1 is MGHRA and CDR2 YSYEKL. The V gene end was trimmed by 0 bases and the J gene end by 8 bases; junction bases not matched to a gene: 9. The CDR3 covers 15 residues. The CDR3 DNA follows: TGCGCCAGCAGCCAAGAGGGACAGACTATAGGCGGCTACACCTTC. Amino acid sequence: CASSQEGQTIGGYTF.